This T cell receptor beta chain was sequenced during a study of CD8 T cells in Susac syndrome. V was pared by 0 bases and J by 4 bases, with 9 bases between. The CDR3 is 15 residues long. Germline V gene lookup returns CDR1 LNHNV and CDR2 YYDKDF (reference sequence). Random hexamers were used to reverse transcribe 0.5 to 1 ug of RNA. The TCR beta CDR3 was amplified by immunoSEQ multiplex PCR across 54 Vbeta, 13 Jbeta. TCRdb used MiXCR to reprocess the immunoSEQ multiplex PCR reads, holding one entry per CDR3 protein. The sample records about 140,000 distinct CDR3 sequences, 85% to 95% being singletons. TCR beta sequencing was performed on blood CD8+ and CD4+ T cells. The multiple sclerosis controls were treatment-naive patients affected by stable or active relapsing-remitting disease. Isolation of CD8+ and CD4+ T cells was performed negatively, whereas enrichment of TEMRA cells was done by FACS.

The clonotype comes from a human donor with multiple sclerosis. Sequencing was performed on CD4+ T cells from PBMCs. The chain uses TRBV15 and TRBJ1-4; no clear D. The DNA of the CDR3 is TGTGCCACCAGCAGAGACCTAGCCAATAATGAAAAACTGTTTTTT. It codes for CATSRDLANNEKLFF.